This T cell receptor beta chain originates from a study of cytomegalovirus exposure and HLA in healthy donors. About the research overall: The roughly 130 validation repertoires used the same platform as the roughly 620 first-cohort repertoires, a later analysis reported. Findings and limits, study-wide: Researchers counted around 150 TCR beta chains as cytomegalovirus-associated. A later analysis found first-cohort TCR clusters tended to co-occur in the 120 or so validation repertoires. Reports described diagnosis of cytomegalovirus status by the classifier as highly specific and sensitive.

The data were produced by immunoSEQ multiplex PCR, yet TCRdb's version contains in-frame clones alone and is incomplete. The table has tens of thousands of clones, roughly 91% seen once; the top ten hold roughly 2.1%. Remarks on this clone: The antigen is undetermined.

The germline CDR1 and CDR2 sequences are WSHSY and SAAADI. V was cut by 4 bases and J by 3 bases, with 10 bases left in between. The CDR3 is made up of 13 amino acids. The source material was PBMCs. The chain joins TRBV10-2 to TRBJ2-7, with D possibly TRBD2 on 5 matching bases. This receptor was taken from a man younger than 40 in good health and CMV-seronegative. The CDR3 DNA reads TGCGCCAGCAGTGGGGAGACCCGCTACGAGCAGTACTTC. Translating it yields CASSGETRYEQYF.